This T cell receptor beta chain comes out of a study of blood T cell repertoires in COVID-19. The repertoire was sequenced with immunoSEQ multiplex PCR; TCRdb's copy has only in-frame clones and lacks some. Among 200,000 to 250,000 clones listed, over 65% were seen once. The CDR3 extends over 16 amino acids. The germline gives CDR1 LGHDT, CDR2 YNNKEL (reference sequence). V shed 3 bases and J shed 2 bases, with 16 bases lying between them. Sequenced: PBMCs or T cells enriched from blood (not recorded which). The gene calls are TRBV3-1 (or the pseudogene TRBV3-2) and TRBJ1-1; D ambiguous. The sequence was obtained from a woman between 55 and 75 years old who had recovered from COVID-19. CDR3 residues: CASSQQPAGLNTEAFF. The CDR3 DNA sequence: TGTGCCAGCAGCCAGCAGCCCGCCGGGTTAAACACTGAAGCTTTCTTT.